This T cell receptor beta chain was captured by sequencing in a study of blood T cell repertoires in COVID-19 (dated by TCRdb to the early 2020s). Broadly, across the study: Collaborator samples came from the United States, Italy and Spain and covered acute and convalescent phases of COVID-19. Samples came from the ongoing ImmuneRACE study (first 160 participants) plus 1,254 subjects from 6 global collaborators. A de-identified subject ID, COVID-19 status, age in years and sex were almost always included in the sample metadata. The prospective study material was composed of cDNA or gDNA derived from T cells, B-cell-depleted T cells, or PBMCs. Subjects who had been exposed to COVID-19, were actively infected with it, or had recovered from it provided the deeply sampled blood TCRbeta repertoires that made up the dataset. The repertoires were released in a freely available public database meant as a resource for research on the immune response to SARS-CoV-2. Where available, HLA class I and class II types were taken from metadata supplied by the sample provider and were not determined by assay-based typing. General findings and caveats noted by the study authors: How much clinical and demographic metadata was included differed by source and by participant, and the metadata was provided uncurated.

Concerning this clone itself: Its specific antigen is unknown. One base away there is no much larger clone; base qualities are not given.

Collaborating institutions collected whole blood in K2EDTA tubes following their own protocols. For TCRbeta analysis, collaborators shipped samples in one of three forms: frozen whole blood, isolated PBMCs, or DNA extracted from either of those sample types. The CDR3 runs 12 amino acids, cysteine and phenylalanine included. The kept DNA is CDR3 alone, 36 bases in frame from the first base. V lost 4 bases and J lost 8 bases; the stretch between them is 11 bases long. CDR1 and CDR2 were assigned from the germline V gene as SGHTA and FQGNSA. TCRbeta CDR3 regions were amplified from genomic DNA using the immunoSEQ Assay, a bias-controlled multiplex PCR. The authors processed their data as follows. The number of nucleated cells in each sample was estimated by amplification of reference gene primers within the assay. To quantify the absolute abundance of each unique TCRbeta CDR3 rearrangement, sequence reads were collapsed and filtered. Productive Simpson clonality was computed per sample as the square root of Simpson's diversity index over productive rearrangements. Imported from immuneACCESS, the table was reduced by TCRdb to in-frame sequences with V and J called. These copies leave out some clones; in studies compared against another copy, an unresolved V gene accounts for under half, and the cause of the remainder is not known. That table furnishes V, J and clone size, whereas the DNA furnished D and trimming. The table for this sample lists some 80,000 clones; roughly 80% of them were counted only once. The biggest ten clones account for approximately 12% of the sample.

Input material: peripheral blood. The TCR sequence derives from a man older than 75 with acute or convalescent COVID-19. Recombination joined TRBV7-2 with TRBJ1-2; the D segment cannot be called with confidence. The CDR3 is CASSSRGWGYTF. The DNA sequence is given as TGTGCCAGCAGCTCACGGGGTTGGGGCTACACCTTC. Reference TRBV7-2 and TRBJ1-2 genes cover what lies past the CDR3, so the full variable domain is GAGVSQSPSNKVTEKGKDVELRCDPISGHTALYWYRQSLGQGLEFLIYFQGNSAPDKSGLPSDRFSAERTGGSVSTLTIQRTQQEDSAVYLCASSSRGWGYTFGSGTRLTVV.